These 22 T cell receptor beta chains originate from one sample sequenced in a study of blood T cell repertoires in COVID-19. Some clones are missing from TCRdb's copy, which holds only in-frame ones; the method was immunoSEQ multiplex PCR. The profile covers about 210,000 clones, with 65% to 90% appearing a single time and 8.5% to 10% taken by the ten largest. The source material was PBMCs or T cells enriched from blood (not recorded which). These receptors came from a woman aged 45-65 years with acute COVID-19.

The chain joins TRBV2 to TRBJ1-3; no reliable D call. Germline lookup yields CDR1 SNHLY and CDR2 FYNNEI. This CDR3 region has 15 residues. V was clipped by 5 bases and J by 1 base, with 12 bases between them. Written as DNA, the CDR3 is TGTGCCAGCAGTCTGGCAGGCGGGTCTGGAAACACCATATATTTT. This translates into CASSLAGGSGNTIYF.

This chain connects TRBV28 to TRBJ2-4; 7 nucleotides line up with TRBD2. V dropped 3 bases and J dropped 10; count of bases not matched to a gene: 12. Germline CDR1 reads MDHEN; CDR2 reads SYDVKM. The CDR3 is 15 residues long. The CDR3 loop is CASSLFLAVEGIQYF. CDR3 in DNA: TGTGCCAGCAGTTTGTTTCTAGCGGTGGAGGGGATTCAGTACTTC.

This rearrangement joins TRBV11-2 to TRBJ2-5; tentative D call: TRBD1 (6 bases). The germline V gene encodes CDR1 SGHAT and CDR2 FQNNGV. V was trimmed by 4 bases and J by 2 bases, leaving 14 bases between them. The CDR3 spans 15 residues. CDR3 in amino acids: CASSSGQPGQETQYF. In DNA form, the CDR3 reads TGTGCCAGCAGCTCTGGACAGCCGGGGCAAGAGACCCAGTACTTC.

The chain has TRBV11-2 and TRBJ2-5; D may be TRBD1 (5 bases). V lost 5 bases, J lost 4 bases, and 11 bases lay in between. Germline CDR1 and CDR2: SGHAT and FQNNGV. This CDR3 has 13 residues. The CDR3 coding sequence is TGTGCCAGCAGCAGGGGCTTAGCAGAGACCCAGTACTTC. Its translation: CASSRGLAETQYF.

The chain joins TRBV5-1 to TRBJ1-4; D perhaps matches TRBD1 (6 bases). The V and J ends lost 4 bases and 6 bases respectively, with 13 bases between them. The germline V gene encodes CDR1 SGHRS and CDR2 YFSETQ. The CDR3 spans 14 residues. In DNA form, the CDR3 reads TGCGCCAGCAGCATACAGGGAAAGGATGAAAAACTGTTTTTT. This gives the protein CASSIQGKDEKLFF.

CDR3 DNA sequence: TGTGCCAGCAGTTACGTTCGAGTTGGTGCGGGAGACACCGGGGAGCTGTTTTTT. Amino acid sequence: CASSYVRVGAGDTGELFF. This chain links TRBV6-2 or TRBV6-3 with TRBJ2-2, with TRBD2 identical over 7 bases. Germline V gene sequence: CDR1 MNHEY, CDR2 SVGEGT. The CDR3 contains 18 residues. Trimming took 2 bases from V and 3 from J; bases not matched to a gene: 12.

The chain employs TRBV4-2 and TRBJ2-3; 9 bases align to TRBD2. From germline, CDR1 is LGHNA and CDR2 YNFKEQ. Trimming cost V 6 bases and J 2 bases; bases outside gene matches: 9. This CDR3 is built from 16 residues. CDR3 in amino acids: CASRRTTSGTTDTQYF. Written as DNA, the CDR3 is TGTGCCAGCAGGCGGACGACTAGCGGCACCACAGATACGCAGTATTTT.

The V call is TRBV9, the J call TRBJ2-7; D is perhaps TRBD1 (5 bases). V gave up 0 bases and J gave up 0 bases, with 7 bases separating them. The CDR3 runs 14 residues. Germline loops: CDR1 SGDLS, CDR2 YYNGEE. In DNA form, the CDR3 reads TGTGCCAGCAGCGTAGGACAGAACTCCTACGAGCAGTACTTC. Residues: CASSVGQNSYEQYF. Full variable domain (outside the CDR3, taken from reference TRBV9 and TRBJ2-7): DSGVTQTPKHLITATGQRVTLRCSPRSGDLSVYWYQQSLDQGLQFLIQYYNGEERAKGNILERFSAQQFPDLHSELNLSSLELGDSALYFCASSVGQNSYEQYFGPGTRLTVT.

The J gene is TRBJ2-6, the V gene TRBV19; D is ambiguous. CDR1 is LNHDA and CDR2 is SQIVND in the germline V gene (reference sequence). The CDR3 is 14 amino acids. V shed 9 bases and J shed 4 bases, with 13 bases lying between them. CDR3 in amino acids: CASDPMRGANVLTF. The DNA of the CDR3 is TGTGCCAGCGACCCTATGAGGGGGGCCAACGTCCTGACTTTC.

This sequence joins TRBV28 and TRBJ2-2, with D perhaps TRBD2 (6 bases). This CDR3 is built from 15 residues. V was cut by 3 bases and J by 4 bases, with 12 bases left in between. Germline-derived CDR1 and CDR2 are MDHEN and SYDVKM. The CDR3 loop reads CASSFWTEGTGELFF. DNA for the CDR3: TGTGCCAGCAGTTTCTGGACGGAGGGCACCGGGGAGCTGTTTTTT.

This chain joins TRBV21-1 and TRBJ2-5; no DNA check was done on the table's D call, TRBD1. TRBV21-1 is a documented pseudogene. The CDR3 length is 14 residues. The CDR3 is CASIRYQGSLPQYF. In DNA, the CDR3 is TGTGCCAGCATTAGATATCAGGGGTCCTTACCCCAGTACTTC.

The chain combines TRBV3-1 (or the pseudogene TRBV3-2) with TRBJ1-6; maybe TRBD1 (5 bases). The CDR3 totals 12 residues. Trimming left V 3 bases short and J 9 bases short, with 6 bases between. Per the germline V gene, CDR1 is LGHDT and CDR2 is YNNKEL (reference sequence). CDR3 protein: CASSQGGSPLHF. DNA for the CDR3: TGTGCCAGCAGCCAGGGGGGTTCACCCCTCCACTTT.

V gene TRBV7-2 combines with J gene TRBJ1-1; perhaps TRBD1 as D (5 bases). The ends were cut back, 6 bases at V and 3 bases at J, with 8 bases in the middle. The CDR3 is made up of 12 amino acids. CDR1 is SGHTA and CDR2 is FQGNSA in the germline V gene. The CDR3 DNA reads as TGTGCCAGCAGAACAGGATACACTGAAGCTTTCTTT. Translated, it gives CASRTGYTEAFF.

The V and J genes are TRBV5-6 and TRBJ1-6; D might be TRBD1 (5 bases). Germline values: CDR1 SGHDT, CDR2 YYEEEE. Trimming removed 1 base at V and 9 bases at J, with 14 bases between. CDR3 length equals 15 residues. As DNA, the CDR3 is TGTGCCAGCAGCTTGAGGACATCGCAACTTTCACCCCTCCACTTT. Protein sequence: CASSLRTSQLSPLHF.

V and J are TRBV4-3 and TRBJ1-3; D is unclear. Germline-derived CDR1 and CDR2 are LGHNA and YSLEER. The CDR3 is 14 residues long. Trimming removed 2 bases at V and 2 bases at J, with 7 bases between. The CDR3 loop reads CASSQWATGNTIYF. The CDR3, as DNA: TGCGCCAGCAGCCAATGGGCGACTGGAAACACCATATATTTT.

The chain joins TRBV7-3 to TRBJ1-5, with a tentative D call TRBD1 (6 bases). The CDR3 totals 15 residues. V lost 5 bases to trimming and J lost 4 bases, with 15 bases between them. Germline V gene data show CDR1 as SGHTA and CDR2 as FQGTGA. The CDR3 nucleotides read TGTGCCAGCAGCCCAACCGGGACACAGAATCAGCCCCAGCATTTT. It specifies CASSPTGTQNQPQHF.

CDR3 protein: CASSAGRGQETQYF. CDR3 nucleotide sequence: TGTGCCAGCAGCGCGGGGAGGGGACAAGAGACCCAGTACTTC. This sequence joins TRBV5-6 and TRBJ2-5, with 7 bases aligning to TRBD2. There are 14 residues in the CDR3. The junction had 5 bases not matched to a gene; V was cut back by 4 bases and J by 2 bases. CDR1 is SGHDT, CDR2 YYEEEE, per germline.

The rearrangement uses TRBV6-5 and TRBJ1-5; the match to TRBD1 covers 8 bases. Germline V gives CDR1 MNHEY, CDR2 SVGAGI. V lost 7 bases, J lost 2 bases, and 4 bases stayed unmatched. The CDR3 has 14 residues. The CDR3: CASKDRDGNQPQHF. CDR3 sequence (DNA): TGTGCCAGCAAGGACAGGGACGGCAATCAGCCCCAGCATTTT.

The chain links TRBV28 to TRBJ1-2; TRBD1 agrees at 10 bases. Germline CDR1 is MDHEN and CDR2 is SYDVKM. Trimming removed 5 bases from V and 8 bases from J; junction bases left unmatched: 8. This CDR3 region has 14 residues. Written as DNA, the CDR3 is TGTGCCAGCAGTGGGGACAGGGGAACGGTCGGCTACACCTTC. This translates into CASSGDRGTVGYTF.

The rearrangement joins TRBV20-1 to TRBJ1-2; the D is unclear. V was cut by 3 bases and J by 5 bases, with 4 bases left in between. The CDR3 loop spans 10 amino acids. CDR1 and CDR2 from the germline V gene are DFQATT and SNEGSKA (reference sequence). The DNA of the CDR3 is TGCAGTGCTAGCCTATATGGCTACACCTTC. This codes for CSASLYGYTF.

The rearrangement joins TRBV29-1 to TRBJ2-2; possible D gene TRBD1, 6 bases. The CDR3 runs 12 residues. The germline V gene encodes CDR1 SQVTM and CDR2 ANQGSEA. V was trimmed by 4 bases and J by 7 bases, leaving 10 bases between them. The CDR3 sequence is CSVARGYGELFF. CDR3 in DNA: TGCAGCGTTGCCAGGGGTTACGGGGAGCTGTTTTTT.

The rearrangement joins TRBV6-1 to TRBJ2-3, with 7 bases identical to TRBD2. The J segment lost 7 bases and the V segment lost 4 bases, leaving 14 bases of the junction unmatched. CDR1 is MNHNS and CDR2 is SASEGT in the germline V gene. The CDR3 is made up of 16 amino acids. Here the CDR3 DNA reads TGTGCCAGCAGTGTCCTGGCTAGCGGACTCCTTTATACGCAGTATTTT. Amino acids: CASSVLASGLLYTQYF.